Below, 3 T cell receptor beta chains from the same sample are listed, as sequenced in a study of blood T cell repertoires in COVID-19. TCRdb's table, derived via immunoSEQ multiplex PCR, lists solely in-frame clones and lacks some. The sample consists of roughly 80,000 clones, roughly four fifths of them appearing once. What was sequenced was peripheral blood. The receptors here all came from a human donor in a cohort sampled during active COVID-19.

The chain uses TRBV11-2 and TRBJ1-1, with D perhaps TRBD1 (5 bases). Per germline, CDR1 SGHAT and CDR2 FQNNGV. The CDR3 contains 14 residues. Trimming pared 3 bases from V and 0 bases from J, leaving 8 bases between. The CDR3 sequence: CASSLGRVNTEAFF. The CDR3 nucleotides are TGTGCCAGCAGCTTGGGCAGGGTGAACACTGAAGCTTTCTTT.

The chain links TRBV5-4 to TRBJ1-2; 8 nucleotides line up with TRBD1. V dropped 4 bases and J dropped 5; count of bases not matched to a gene: 4. This CDR3 is built from 13 residues. Looked up from germline, CDR1 is SGHNT and CDR2 is YYREEE (reference sequence). CDR3 residues: CASSADRGYGYTF. CDR3 nucleotide sequence: TGTGCCAGCAGCGCCGACAGGGGTTATGGCTACACCTTC.

The rearrangement joins TRBV30 to TRBJ1-1, with 9 bases identical to TRBD1. V dropped 4 bases and J dropped 5; count of bases not matched to a gene: 8. In germline, CDR1 is GTSNPN, CDR2 SVGIG (reference sequence). CDR3 length: 14 amino acids. CDR3 sequence (DNA): TGTGCCTGGATACGGGGACAGGGCTGGACTGAAGCTTTCTTT. Amino acid sequence: CAWIRGQGWTEAFF.